Below are 27 T cell receptor beta chains sequenced from a single sample in a study of beta chain features in type 1 diabetes. Study-wide results and limits: A moderate, significant TCRB CDR3 shortening appeared in type 1 diabetes across four CD4+ subsets.

Their specific antigens are unknown. The entirety of the isolated RNA underwent reverse transcription, so expressed TCRB transcripts were sequenced. Sequenced by immunoSEQ multiplex PCR; TCRdb stores in-frame clones only, minus some. The table shows roughly 700,000 clones, with under 15% occurring only once. The source material was naive CD4+ T cells from blood. These receptors were taken from a man aged 18 to 35 with type 1 diabetes.

This chain joins TRBV25-1 and TRBJ1-2; D not certain. Trimming cost V 10 bases and J 5 bases, with 5 bases left between them. CDR3 length: 9 amino acids. The germline V gene has CDR1 MGHDK and CDR2 SYGVNS. The DNA for the CDR3 is TGTGCCACCAAATATGGCTACACCTTC. It encodes CATKYGYTF.

The chain recombines TRBV10-3 with TRBJ2-7; no definite D call. This CDR3 comprises 11 residues. CDR1 is ENHRY and CDR2 is SYGVKD in the germline V gene. Trimming removed 4 bases from V and 3 bases from J, with 4 bases in between. The CDR3 reads CAISADYEQYF. Here the CDR3 DNA reads TGTGCCATCAGTGCGGACTACGAGCAGTACTTC.

This clone has more than one count but fewer than ten. This chain joins TRBV5-6 and TRBJ2-7; TRBD1 aligns across 9 bases. Germline V gene data show CDR1 as SGHDT and CDR2 as YYEEEE. The V and J ends lost 4 bases and 0 bases, in that order; junction bases with no gene match: 5. The CDR3 contains 15 residues. The CDR3 loop is CASSPRDRDSYEQYF. For the CDR3, the DNA is TGTGCCAGCAGCCCCCGGGACAGGGACTCCTACGAGCAGTACTTC.

The chain joins TRBV5-6 to TRBJ1-1; 8 bases fit TRBD1. The CDR3 totals 15 residues. After removal of 4 bases from V and 2 bases from J, the junction contained 7 bases not matched to a gene. From germline, CDR1 is SGHDT and CDR2 YYEEEE. As DNA, the CDR3 is TGTGCCAGCAGCGGGTGGACAGGGCTCAACACTGAAGCTTTCTTT. This codes for CASSGWTGLNTEAFF.

This chain links TRBV6-1 with TRBJ2-3; D is tentatively TRBD1 or TRBD2 (5 bases each). Germline V CDR1 and CDR2: MNHNS, SASEGT. Trimming shortened V by 5 bases and J by 0 bases, and 9 bases separated the two germline ends. The CDR3 is 14 amino acids. The CDR3 DNA follows: TGTGCCAGCAGTCTTGGGGGTAGCACAGATACGCAGTATTTT. It specifies CASSLGGSTDTQYF.

The chain uses TRBV1 and TRBJ1-2. TRBV1 is a known pseudogene. This CDR3 is built from 14 residues. CDR3 sequence reads: CTSSPHGLDSGYTF. The DNA of the CDR3 is TGCACCAGCAGCCCCCACGGCCTCGATAGTGGCTACACCTTC.

This clone came up a few times. The V gene is TRBV9, the J gene TRBJ2-5, with 9 positions matching TRBD2. The CDR3 runs to 14 residues. Germline lookup yields CDR1 SGDLS and CDR2 YYNGEE. The J segment lost 3 bases and the V segment lost 2 bases, leaving 2 bases of the junction unmatched. The CDR3 DNA sequence: TGTGCCAGCAGCGTTTCTAGCGGGGAAGAGACCCAGTACTTC. Encoded protein: CASSVSSGEETQYF.

CDR3 sequence (DNA): TGTGCCAGCAGCTTAGAGCGGGGATCAGGAAACACCATATATTTT. Amino acids: CASSLERGSGNTIYF. The chain has TRBV7-9 and TRBJ1-3; the D is unclear. Germline assignment: CDR1 SEHNR and CDR2 FQNEAQ (reference sequence). This CDR3 has 15 residues. Trimming shortened V by 1 base and J by 4 bases, and 11 bases separated the two germline ends.

In its sample, this clone was seen a few times. The genes are TRBV5-1 and TRBJ2-7; TRBD2 is a possible D gene (6 bases). V was cut by 4 bases and J by 3 bases, with 17 bases left in between. From germline, CDR1 is SGHRS and CDR2 YFSETQ. The CDR3 covers 15 residues. In DNA, the CDR3 is TGCGCCAGCAGCGCGGGATACCCGGAGGGCTACGAGCAGTACTTC. This codes for CASSAGYPEGYEQYF.

This clone was observed a few times. This chain uses TRBV14 with TRBJ2-3, with TRBD2 matching 8 bases. V was pared by 1 base and J by 14 bases, with 5 bases of the junction left unmatched. This CDR3 contains 12 residues. CDR1 is SGHDN, CDR2 FVKESK, per germline. The CDR3 sequence: CASSQVAGGWYF. In DNA form, the CDR3 reads TGTGCCAGCAGCCAAGTGGCGGGGGGCTGGTATTTT.

The chain has TRBV30 and TRBJ2-5; 14 nucleotides line up with TRBD2. Per the germline V gene, CDR1 is GTSNPN and CDR2 is SVGIG (reference sequence). This CDR3 spans 19 amino acids. The V gene end was trimmed by 3 bases and the J gene end by 5 bases; junction bases not matched to a gene: 17. The CDR3 reads CAWSGAQFGTSGSGETQYF. CDR3 sequence (DNA): TGTGCCTGGAGCGGAGCCCAATTTGGGACTAGCGGGAGTGGGGAGACCCAGTACTTC.

V usage is TRBV15 and J usage is TRBJ1-6, with D hard to call. Germline V gene sequence: CDR1 LNHNV, CDR2 YYDKDF (reference sequence). With 0 bases removed from V and 10 bases from J, the gap between germline ends came to 16 bases. This CDR3 comprises 16 residues. The CDR3 DNA follows: TGTGCCACCAGCAGAGACGCGGGGTCGAAATCCTCACCCCTCCACTTT. As protein: CATSRDAGSKSSPLHF.

The chain combines TRBV2 with TRBJ2-6; D uncertain. The CDR3 has 13 residues. V was trimmed by 7 bases and J by 3 bases, leaving 7 bases between them. The germline gives CDR1 SNHLY, CDR2 FYNNEI. The CDR3 spells CASKWVGANVLTF. For the CDR3, the DNA is TGTGCCAGCAAATGGGTTGGGGCCAACGTCCTGACTTTC. The full variable domain, in which reference TRBV2 and TRBJ2-6 provide the parts outside the CDR3, is EPEVTQTPSHQVTQMGQEVILRCVPISNHLYFYWYRQILGQKVEFLVSFYNNEISEKSEIFDDQFSVERPDGSNFTLKIRSTKLEDSAMYFCASKWVGANVLTFGAGSRLTVL.

This chain joins TRBV27 and TRBJ1-2; no reliable D call. This CDR3 has 14 amino acids. V lost 4 bases, J lost 4 bases, and 13 bases lay in between. Germline CDR1 reads MNHEY; CDR2 reads SMNVEV (reference sequence). The CDR3 DNA sequence: TGTGCCAGCAGTTCACTCTCGCTCTCCTATGGCTACACCTTC. Its protein is CASSSLSLSYGYTF.

In this sample, this clone turned up a few times. The chain couples TRBV4-1 to TRBJ2-3; tentatively, D is TRBD1 (6 bases). The CDR3 runs to 15 residues. The germline V gene encodes CDR1 MGHRA and CDR2 YSYEKL. Trimming pared 1 base from V and 4 bases from J, leaving 12 bases between. DNA of the CDR3: TGCGCCAGCAGCCAAGTGAGGGGGATCGCAGATACGCAGTATTTT. As protein: CASSQVRGIADTQYF.

This clone was seen a few times. J is TRBJ2-4 and V is TRBV9; a possible D gene is TRBD1 (5 bases). Germline-derived CDR1 and CDR2 are SGDLS and YYNGEE. V was pared by 0 bases and J by 0 bases, with 16 bases between. The CDR3 extends over 18 amino acids. CDR3 amino acids: CASSVAGAELIAKNIQYF. The CDR3 DNA reads TGTGCCAGCAGCGTAGCTGGGGCAGAACTGATAGCCAAAAACATTCAGTACTTC.

This clone showed up just a few times. The V gene is TRBV25-1, the J gene TRBJ2-1; 12 positions match TRBD2. The junction had 4 bases not matched to a gene; V was cut back by 4 bases and J by 0 bases. The CDR3 contains 17 residues. Germline assignment: CDR1 MGHDK and CDR2 SYGVNS. CDR3 coding DNA: TGTGCCAGCAGTGCAGGACTAGCGGGGAGCTCCTACAATGAGCAGTTCTTC. Encoded protein: CASSAGLAGSSYNEQFF.

A few counts support this clone. The V and J genes are TRBV7-9 and TRBJ2-5; a possible D gene is TRBD2 (5 bases). Germline CDR1 and CDR2: SEHNR and FQNEAQ (reference sequence). Trimming left V 0 bases short and J 7 bases short, with 9 bases between. The CDR3 is made up of 13 amino acids. DNA of the CDR3: TGTGCCAGCAGCTTAGCCACCGCGGGGACCCAGTACTTC. Residues: CASSLATAGTQYF.

The chain is built from TRBV7-2 and TRBJ2-1; D might be TRBD2 (7 bases). This CDR3 spans 15 amino acids. Germline V gene sequence: CDR1 SGHTA, CDR2 FQGNSA. Trimming left V 6 bases short and J 8 bases short, with 20 bases between. The CDR3 region is CASRPYEGGPYEQFF. CDR3 nucleotide sequence: TGTGCCAGCAGGCCCTACGAGGGGGGGCCCTATGAGCAGTTCTTC.

This clone showed up just a few times. The chain links TRBV9 to TRBJ2-7; D is unclear. Deletions cut 0 bases from V and 5 bases from J, with 18 bases between. The CDR3 loop spans 16 amino acids. Germline CDR1 SGDLS, CDR2 YYNGEE. The CDR3 reads CASSVGTRVGVHEQYF. The CDR3 nucleotides read TGTGCCAGCAGCGTAGGTACCCGGGTTGGGGTCCACGAGCAGTACTTC.

A few counts support this clone. This CDR3 is also generated by other DNA sequences in the sample. The chain links TRBV5-1 to TRBJ2-1, with 8 bases matching TRBD2. Trimming cost V 2 bases and J 0 bases; bases outside gene matches: 1. The CDR3 length is 15 residues. The germline V gene has CDR1 SGHRS and CDR2 YFSETQ. The CDR3 loop reads CASSFAGGSYNEQFF. DNA of the CDR3: TGCGCCAGCAGCTTCGCGGGGGGCTCCTACAATGAGCAGTTCTTC.

This clone was seen more than once but under ten times. The chain carries TRBV5-4 and TRBJ2-3, with 11 nucleotides matching TRBD2. Germline assignment: CDR1 SGHNT and CDR2 YYREEE (reference sequence). This CDR3 is built from 16 residues. Trimming took 2 bases from V and 6 from J; bases not matched to a gene: 8. The CDR3 here is CASSLDLAGGRDTQYF. CDR3 coding DNA: TGTGCCAGCAGCTTAGACCTAGCGGGGGGTCGGGATACGCAGTATTTT.

This clone occurred a few times. The chain combines TRBV30 with TRBJ2-5; no clear D gene. This CDR3 spans 14 amino acids. Trimming stripped 4 bases from V and 5 bases from J, with 17 bases between. Germline values: CDR1 GTSNPN, CDR2 SVGIG (reference sequence). CDR3 DNA sequence: TGTGCCTGGACAAACGGTCCGGTTTCGGAGACCCAGTACTTC. Amino acids: CAWTNGPVSETQYF.

This clone occurred a few times. Other DNA sequences from this sample encode an identical CDR3 as well. The J gene is TRBJ1-1, the V gene TRBV7-9, with a weak D call TRBD1 (5 bases). The germline V gene encodes CDR1 SEHNR and CDR2 FQNEAQ (reference sequence). The V end was cut by 5 bases, the J end by 1 base, with 11 bases between. CDR3 length: 14 residues. CDR3 amino acids: CASSLQGGNTEAFF. The CDR3 DNA is TGTGCCAGCAGCCTCCAGGGTGGGAACACTGAAGCTTTCTTT.

This clone was seen more than once but under ten times. The chain uses TRBV9 and TRBJ1-6; D is undetermined. Trimming shortened V by 0 bases and J by 10 bases, and 11 bases separated the two germline ends. Per germline, CDR1 SGDLS and CDR2 YYNGEE. The CDR3 has 14 residues. The CDR3 is CASSVEELTSPLHF. CDR3 DNA: TGTGCCAGCAGCGTAGAGGAACTGACCTCACCCCTCCACTTT.

This clone has only a few counts. The chain's CDR3 is CAWITSGNTIYF. CDR3 nucleotides: TGTGCCTGGATCACCTCTGGAAACACCATATATTTT. The chain employs TRBV30 and TRBJ1-3; D remains unclear. The CDR3 runs to 12 residues. Looked up from germline, CDR1 is GTSNPN and CDR2 is SVGIG (reference sequence). Trimming stripped 4 bases from V and 0 bases from J, with 4 bases between.

This clone was recorded a few times. The J gene is TRBJ2-3, the V gene TRBV7-9; 7 positions match TRBD2. CDR3 size: 14 residues. V lost 5 bases, J lost 2 bases, and 4 bases stayed unmatched. Germline V lookup: CDR1 SEHNR, CDR2 FQNEAQ (reference sequence). CDR3 sequence: CASSRRGSTDTQYF. For the CDR3, the DNA is TGTGCCAGCAGCCGGCGGGGGTCCACAGATACGCAGTATTTT. The full variable domain, completed using reference TRBV7-9 and TRBJ2-3, is DTGVSQNPRHKITKRGQNVTFRCDPISEHNRLYWYRQTLGQGPEFLTYFQNEAQLEKSRLLSDRFSAERPKGSFSTLEIQRTEQGDSAMYLCASSRRGSTDTQYFGPGTRLTVL.